These T cell receptor beta chains were read from a single sample in a study of vaccination and CD4 T cells after COVID-19. TCRdb re-called the PCR reads with MiXCR, one entry per CDR3 protein. The sample gives some 15,000 distinct CDR3 sequences, about 33% of which show up once; roughly 10% is in the top ten. No antigen has been identified for these receptors. The sequenced sample was CD4+ T cells from blood, cultured in vitro, obtained after SARS-CoV-2 vaccination. The receptors shown here come from a human donor who had recovered from COVID-19. The conserved cysteine and the conserved F or W are not part of the CDR3 here. Each record gives: D gene, V gene, CDR3 protein. A D gene is named only where the DNA matches it firmly.

d_call: TRBD1
v_call: TRBV6-1
cdr3_aa: ASSEVTGGRNEQF

d_call: -
v_call: TRBV6-2/TRBV6-3
cdr3_aa: ASRGLTGIRYNEQF

d_call: TRBD1
v_call: TRBV6-1
cdr3_aa: ASVADRGAYEQY

d_call: TRBD2
v_call: TRBV7-8
cdr3_aa: ASSYGLVGADTQY

d_call: -
v_call: TRBV21-1
cdr3_aa: ASSPRTSGSGEQY

d_call: TRBD2
v_call: TRBV4-3
cdr3_aa: ASTPKGLAGGGIGELF

d_call: -
v_call: TRBV5-1
cdr3_aa: ASSLGASGNQPQH

d_call: TRBD1
v_call: TRBV2
cdr3_aa: ASMGQGGGWQY

d_call: -
v_call: TRBV12-3/TRBV12-4
cdr3_aa: ASSLLYEQY

d_call: -
v_call: TRBV20-1
cdr3_aa: SAPEAGNQPQH

d_call: TRBD2
v_call: TRBV20-1
cdr3_aa: SAQLAGRQETQY

d_call: TRBD1
v_call: TRBV6-5
cdr3_aa: ASSYVGQGAYEQY

d_call: TRBD2
v_call: TRBV7-2
cdr3_aa: ASSLVRLAGIYEQY

d_call: -
v_call: TRBV7-9
cdr3_aa: ASSLGNYLKADTQY

d_call: TRBD1
v_call: TRBV5-4
cdr3_aa: ASSPRVGTGRGEQY

d_call: -
v_call: TRBV6-1
cdr3_aa: ASRARAYEQY

d_call: -
v_call: TRBV4-3
cdr3_aa: ASSQDGLKGRTQY

d_call: -
v_call: TRBV4-3
cdr3_aa: ASSQYGGYQPQH

d_call: -
v_call: TRBV18
cdr3_aa: ASSPGGGYEQY

d_call: TRBD1
v_call: TRBV7-2
cdr3_aa: ASSLPPRTGAYEQY

d_call: TRBD1
v_call: TRBV6-5
cdr3_aa: ASSYQGQKETQY

d_call: -
v_call: TRBV20-1
cdr3_aa: SASLPGLLYEQY

d_call: TRBD2
v_call: TRBV7-3
cdr3_aa: ASSYVGGFSNEQF

d_call: TRBD2
v_call: TRBV4-3
cdr3_aa: ASSRRLDSGSPDTQY

d_call: -
v_call: TRBV6-2/TRBV6-3
cdr3_aa: ASRTLGTGDSGNTIY

d_call: -
v_call: TRBV7-9
cdr3_aa: ASSLFATGRYEQY

d_call: TRBD2
v_call: TRBV19
cdr3_aa: ASSPPAGTTYEQY

d_call: -
v_call: TRBV7-2
cdr3_aa: ASSLVSGVSTDTQY

d_call: -
v_call: TRBV7-2
cdr3_aa: ASSPPGWVAKNIQY

d_call: -
v_call: TRBV28
cdr3_aa: ASSLPGRVREKLF

d_call: TRBD2
v_call: TRBV5-4
cdr3_aa: ASSFRTSGGETQY

d_call: TRBD1
v_call: TRBV7-9
cdr3_aa: ASSSIFGQGWGEKLF

d_call: TRBD1
v_call: TRBV18
cdr3_aa: ASSQQGVNSPLH

d_call: -
v_call: TRBV19
cdr3_aa: ASSIDMGTYEQY

d_call: -
v_call: TRBV20-1
cdr3_aa: SATHRGRDTIY

d_call: TRBD1
v_call: TRBV2
cdr3_aa: ASNYRGLGEQY

d_call: -
v_call: TRBV7-2
cdr3_aa: ASTGLSSYNSPLH

d_call: -
v_call: TRBV19
cdr3_aa: ASSPGAHDTQY

d_call: -
v_call: TRBV19
cdr3_aa: ASSIARNGAGELF

d_call: -
v_call: TRBV20-1
cdr3_aa: SARSQRLTDTQY

d_call: -
v_call: TRBV6-2/TRBV6-3
cdr3_aa: ASSYERVTSYEQY

d_call: -
v_call: TRBV5-1
cdr3_aa: ASSLIPETYEQY

d_call: -
v_call: TRBV18
cdr3_aa: ASSPPGGGWYGEAF

d_call: -
v_call: TRBV10-3
cdr3_aa: ATSYGAFSNQPQH

d_call: TRBD1
v_call: TRBV6-1
cdr3_aa: ASSEGRGTGRQPQH

d_call: -
v_call: TRBV12-3/TRBV12-4
cdr3_aa: ASSFTESGYT

d_call: -
v_call: TRBV27
cdr3_aa: ASSRQKAGELF

d_call: -
v_call: TRBV16
cdr3_aa: ASSAFRTAYEQY

d_call: -
v_call: TRBV28
cdr3_aa: ASTLRGGSPEQF

d_call: -
v_call: TRBV12-3/TRBV12-4
cdr3_aa: ASSLTGPQGANYGYT

d_call: TRBD2
v_call: TRBV20-1
cdr3_aa: SAHKAGGGTGELF

d_call: -
v_call: TRBV20-1
cdr3_aa: SAGGSSEAF

d_call: -
v_call: TRBV7-8
cdr3_aa: ASRILAFMGADTQY